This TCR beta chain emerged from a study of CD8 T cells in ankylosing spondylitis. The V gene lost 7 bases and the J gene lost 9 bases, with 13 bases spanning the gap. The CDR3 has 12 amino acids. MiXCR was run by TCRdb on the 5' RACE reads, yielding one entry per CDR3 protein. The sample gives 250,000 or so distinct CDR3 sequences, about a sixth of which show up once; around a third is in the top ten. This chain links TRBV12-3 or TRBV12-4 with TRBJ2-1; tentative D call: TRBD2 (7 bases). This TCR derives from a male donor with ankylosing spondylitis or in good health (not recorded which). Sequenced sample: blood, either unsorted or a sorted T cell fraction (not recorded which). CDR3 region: CASKEGGVEQFF. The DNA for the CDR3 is TGTGCCAGCAAAGAAGGGGGGGTTGAGCAGTTCTTC.